Sequencing of this T cell receptor beta chain was carried out in a study of blood T cell repertoires in COVID-19. Generated by immunoSEQ multiplex PCR, the TCRdb table keeps only in-frame clones and is missing some. This sample has around 480,000 clones, with approximately 88% found just once. Germline V gene lookup returns CDR1 SEHNR and CDR2 FQNEAQ (reference sequence). V shed 6 bases, J shed 0 bases, and the junction held 8 bases outside the gene matches. CDR3 length equals 18 residues. This receptor was obtained from a woman aged 45-65 years with COVID-19, enrolled during active disease. The V call is TRBV7-9, the J call TRBJ2-6, with 10 bases that match TRBD2. The sample was peripheral blood. This CDR3 is CASRLAGKQLSGANVLTF. The CDR3 DNA is TGTGCCAGCAGACTAGCGGGAAAACAGCTCTCTGGGGCCAACGTCCTGACTTTC.